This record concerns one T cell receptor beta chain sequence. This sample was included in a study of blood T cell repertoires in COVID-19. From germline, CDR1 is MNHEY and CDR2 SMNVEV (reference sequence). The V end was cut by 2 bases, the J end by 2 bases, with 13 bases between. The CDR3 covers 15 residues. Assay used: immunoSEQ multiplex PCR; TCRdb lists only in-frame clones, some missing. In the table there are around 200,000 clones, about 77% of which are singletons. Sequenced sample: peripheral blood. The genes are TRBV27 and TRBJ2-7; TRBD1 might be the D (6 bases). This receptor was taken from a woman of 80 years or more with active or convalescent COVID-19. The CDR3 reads CASSLNRPGAYEQYF. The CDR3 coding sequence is TGTGCCAGCAGTTTAAATCGCCCAGGGGCCTACGAGCAGTACTTC.